Below, 26 T cell receptor beta chains from the same sample are listed, as sequenced in a study of cytotoxic CD8 clonotypes in ibrutinib-treated CLL. Only in-frame clones appear in the TCRdb table, and some are missing; sequencing was by immunoSEQ multiplex PCR. The sample includes just over 200,000 clones, 79% of them seen just once. The sequences come from PBMCs, collected after 12 months of ibrutinib treatment. Receptor source: a human donor with chronic lymphocytic leukemia.

The V gene is TRBV5-4, the J gene TRBJ1-1, with D uncertain. With 0 bases removed from V and 2 bases from J, the gap between germline ends came to 8 bases. The CDR3 is 14 amino acids. The germline CDR1 and CDR2 sequences are SGHNT and YYREEE (reference sequence). CDR3 nucleotide sequence: TGTGCCAGCAGCTTGGCTGCCACAAACACTGAAGCTTTCTTT. Its protein is CASSLAATNTEAFF.

The sample holds a few counts of this clone. A read error may account for a junction end that differs from germline. This sequence joins TRBV7-7 and TRBJ2-3; 9 bases fit TRBD2. CDR1 SSHAT and CDR2 FNYEAQ come from the germline V gene (reference sequence). The CDR3 covers 14 residues. The CDR3 sequence: CASTPLAGVDTQYF. CDR3 bases: TGTGCTAGCACCCCATTAGCGGGAGTGGATACGCAGTATTTT.

J is TRBJ2-2 and V is TRBV13; D gene uncertain. The V end was cut by 1 base, the J end by 5 bases, with 8 bases between. CDR3 length: 14 amino acids. Germline CDR1 reads PRHDT; CDR2 reads FYEKMQ (reference sequence). The CDR3 DNA is TGTGCCAGCAGCTTAGCTTCTTTTACCGGGGAGCTGTTTTTT. Amino acids: CASSLASFTGELFF.

A few counts support this clone. The chain employs TRBV2 and TRBJ1-2, with a tentative D call TRBD1 (5 bases). The germline CDR1 and CDR2 sequences are SNHLY and FYNNEI. This CDR3 has 14 amino acids. Trimming took off 7 bases at V and 0 bases at J, with 12 bases between the two ends. The CDR3 DNA reads as TGTGCCAGCACGAACGACAGAACTAACTATGGCTACACCTTC. Its translation is CASTNDRTNYGYTF.

The chain recombines TRBV11-3 with TRBJ1-1; 7 bases fit TRBD1. The germline V gene has CDR1 SGHNT and CDR2 YENEEA. There are 12 residues in the CDR3. The ends lost 5 bases at V and 11 bases at J; junction bases unmatched: 8. CDR3 sequence (DNA): TGTGCCAGCAGCATCAGGGGGGGGAAGGCTTTCTTT. It is translated as CASSIRGGKAFF.

The rearrangement joins TRBV4-1 to TRBJ2-7; the D gene is possibly TRBD1 (5 bases). CDR1 is MGHRA and CDR2 is YSYEKL in the germline V gene. The V and J ends lost 8 bases and 7 bases respectively, with 15 bases between them. The CDR3 has 12 amino acids. Written as DNA, the CDR3 is TGCGCCAGCCGAGGACACAACGGGGAGCAGTACTTC. Its translation is CASRGHNGEQYF.

V gene TRBV25-1 combines with J gene TRBJ2-3; D perhaps matches TRBD1 (6 bases). V was shortened by 3 bases and J by 2 bases, with 12 bases between the two germline ends. The CDR3 contains 15 residues. Germline loops: CDR1 MGHDK, CDR2 SYGVNS. This CDR3 is CASSEAGAATDTQYF. The CDR3 DNA reads as TGTGCCAGCAGTGAGGCAGGGGCGGCCACAGATACGCAGTATTTT.

The chain uses TRBV13 and TRBJ2-3; possible D gene TRBD2, 5 bases. Germline V CDR1 and CDR2: PRHDT, FYEKMQ (reference sequence). This CDR3 is built from 14 residues. Trimming took off 2 bases at V and 0 bases at J, with 6 bases between the two ends. In DNA form, the CDR3 reads TGTGCCAGCAGCTTACTAGCAAGCACAGATACGCAGTATTTT. This gives the protein CASSLLASTDTQYF.

The chain combines TRBV5-6 with TRBJ1-5, with D possibly TRBD1 on 6 matching bases. V was pared by 2 bases and J by 3 bases, with 18 bases between. The CDR3 spans 17 residues. CDR1 and CDR2 (germline): SGHDT, YYEEEE. CDR3 nucleotide sequence: TGTGCCAGCAGCTTACGCCAGGGGCTCGAAACCAATCAGCCCCAGCATTTT. Its protein product is CASSLRQGLETNQPQHF.

This chain links TRBV6-5 with TRBJ2-5; a weak D match, TRBD2 (6 bases). The CDR3 consists of 14 residues. Trimming pared 6 bases from V and 5 bases from J, leaving 16 bases between. Germline loops: CDR1 MNHEY, CDR2 SVGAGI. Written as DNA, the CDR3 is TGTGCCAGCAGCCACGTCCGTGGGGGGGAGACCCAGTACTTC. Amino acid sequence: CASSHVRGGETQYF.

This chain connects TRBV9 to TRBJ2-3, with 7 bases matching TRBD2. Looked up from germline, CDR1 is SGDLS and CDR2 is YYNGEE. The CDR3 spans 14 residues. V shed 5 bases and J 3 bases; nucleotides not matched to a gene: 6. The CDR3 DNA follows: TGTGCCAGCAGGCGGGACTATATGACAGATACGCAGTATTTT. Translated, it gives CASRRDYMTDTQYF.

The chain uses TRBV19 and TRBJ2-2; D gene uncertain. Trimming stripped 2 bases from V and 0 bases from J, with 10 bases between. The CDR3 has 16 amino acids. Germline values: CDR1 LNHDA, CDR2 SQIVND (reference sequence). This CDR3 is CASSIFAASNTGELFF. The CDR3 DNA reads TGTGCCAGTAGTATATTTGCGGCATCGAACACCGGGGAGCTGTTTTTT.

J is TRBJ2-1 and V is TRBV2, with D perhaps matching TRBD2 (6 bases). This CDR3 has 16 amino acids. Germline V gene data show CDR1 as SNHLY and CDR2 as FYNNEI. The V end was cut by 6 bases, the J end by 2 bases, with 17 bases between. Written as DNA, the CDR3 is TGTGCCAGCAGGAAGGAGGGACCTCGGCCCTACAATGAGCAGTTCTTC. Translated, it gives CASRKEGPRPYNEQFF.

This clone occurred once. The CDR3 loop is CASSLGLGGPALLNEQFF. The CDR3 coding sequence is TGTGCCAGCAGTTTAGGGCTGGGAGGGCCCGCTCTTCTCAATGAGCAGTTCTTC. The chain links TRBV28 to TRBJ2-1; 7 bases match TRBD2. Germline CDR1 and CDR2: MDHEN and SYDVKM. This CDR3 is built from 18 residues. J lost 6 bases, V lost 2 bases, and 16 bases had no gene match.

V is TRBV7-9 and J is TRBJ2-7; 10 nucleotides agree with TRBD1. The CDR3 is 15 residues long. Germline CDR1 and CDR2: SEHNR and FQNEAQ (reference sequence). The V segment lost 4 bases and the J segment 5 bases; nucleotides outside the gene matches: 8. CDR3 sequence: CASSYPGQGTHEQYF. CDR3 bases: TGTGCCAGCAGCTATCCGGGACAGGGGACTCACGAGCAGTACTTC.

The V call is TRBV6-6, the J call TRBJ1-2; no clear D gene. This CDR3 has 12 residues. V lost 5 bases and J lost 5, with 9 bases in between. From germline, CDR1 is MNHNY and CDR2 SVGAGI (reference sequence). In nucleotides, the CDR3 is TGTGCCAGCAGTCTTGAGGTTTATGGCTACACCTTC. This gives the protein CASSLEVYGYTF.

V gene TRBV10-3 combines with J gene TRBJ2-6; D remains ambiguous. The CDR3 sequence is 17 residues long. The V and J ends lost 6 bases and 4 bases respectively, with 19 bases between them. The germline CDR1 and CDR2 sequences are ENHRY and SYGVKD. The CDR3 loop is CAISPLTGPQGANVLTF. The CDR3 DNA sequence: TGTGCCATCAGCCCCCTTACCGGTCCGCAAGGGGCCAACGTCCTGACTTTC.

The rearrangement uses TRBV18 and TRBJ1-2, with TRBD1 as a possible D gene (6 bases). V lost 3 bases and J lost 8, with 16 bases in between. Germline CDR1 reads KGHSH; CDR2 reads LQKENI. The CDR3 has 14 amino acids. CDR3 bases: TGTGCCAGCTCACCCCGGACAGAGACCTTGGGCTACACCTTC. Translated: CASSPRTETLGYTF.

V is TRBV30 and J is TRBJ1-2; D possibly corresponds to TRBD1 (6 bases). The CDR3 runs 13 residues. CDR1 is GTSNPN, CDR2 SVGIG, per germline (reference sequence). V lost 3 bases and J lost 6, with 14 bases in between. DNA of the CDR3: TGTGCCTGGAGCCAGAAACAGGGAGATGGCTACACCTTC. This translates into CAWSQKQGDGYTF. Variable domain in full (rest from reference TRBV30 and TRBJ1-2): SQTIHQWPATLVQPVGSPLSLECTVEGTSNPNLYWYRQAAGRGLQLLFYSVGIGQISSEVPQNLSASRPQDRQFILSSKKLLLSDSGFYLCAWSQKQGDGYTFGSGTRLTVV.

This clone was counted a few times. The gene calls are TRBV28 and TRBJ1-1; possibly TRBD1 for D (5 bases). Germline CDR1 reads MDHEN; CDR2 reads SYDVKM. Trimming shortened V by 7 bases and J by 11 bases, and 14 bases separated the two germline ends. The CDR3 loop spans 11 amino acids. Here the CDR3 reads CASTVPGVAFF. CDR3 nucleotide sequence: TGTGCCAGCACCGTCCCGGGGGTGGCTTTCTTT. Full variable domain (rest looked up from reference TRBV28 and TRBJ1-1): DVKVTQSSRYLVKRTGEKVFLECVQDMDHENMFWYRQDPGLGLRLIYFSYDVKMKEKGDIPEGYSVSREKKERFSLILESASTNQTSMYLCASTVPGVAFFGQGTRLTVV.

This chain joins TRBV5-1 and TRBJ1-4, with a tentative D call TRBD1 (5 bases). This CDR3 contains 14 residues. Germline CDR1 is SGHRS and CDR2 is YFSETQ. Trimming stripped 2 bases from V and 5 bases from J, with 10 bases between. CDR3 residues: CASSLQDSNEKLFF. In DNA form, the CDR3 reads TGCGCCAGCAGCTTACAGGATAGCAATGAAAAACTGTTTTTT.

This clone was found once. The rearrangement uses TRBV7-3 and TRBJ2-7; 8 bases line up with TRBD1. V lost 7 bases to trimming and J lost 3 bases; unmatched junction nucleotides: 11. This CDR3 is built from 15 residues. CDR1 is SGHTA and CDR2 is FQGTGA in the germline V gene. CDR3 nucleotide sequence: TGTGCCAGCACCCACCGGGGGACAGGACGCTACGAGCAGTACTTC. Translated, it gives CASTHRGTGRYEQYF.

V usage is TRBV6-5 and J usage is TRBJ1-3; 7 nucleotides agree with TRBD1. In germline, CDR1 is MNHEY, CDR2 SVGAGI. With 4 bases clipped from V and 4 bases from J, the junction kept 7 bases outside the gene matches. This CDR3 spans 15 amino acids. The CDR3: CASSFNQGEGNTIYF. CDR3 sequence (DNA): TGTGCCAGCAGTTTCAATCAGGGGGAGGGAAACACCATATATTTT.

V is TRBV5-8 and J is TRBJ2-5; D may match TRBD1 or TRBD2 (5 bases each). The CDR3 is 15 residues long. Deletions cut 4 bases from V and 0 bases from J, with 13 bases between. Germline CDR1 and CDR2: SGHTS and YDEGEE. CDR3 residues: CASSPGLRDQETQYF. CDR3 DNA sequence: TGTGCCAGCAGCCCGGGGCTGAGGGACCAAGAGACCCAGTACTTC.

J is TRBJ2-7 and V is TRBV5-4, with 7 bases matching TRBD2. The ends lost 6 bases at V and 1 base at J; junction bases unmatched: 10. Germline V CDR1 and CDR2: SGHNT, YYREEE (reference sequence). The CDR3 is 15 amino acids. The DNA of the CDR3 is TGTGCCAGCACCCCCGGGGCTAGCGGTTCCTACGAGCAGTACTTC. This gives the protein CASTPGASGSYEQYF.

The genes are TRBV5-1 and TRBJ2-5, with TRBD2 matching 14 bases. The germline V gene encodes CDR1 SGHRS and CDR2 YFSETQ. The CDR3 has 16 amino acids. V lost 4 bases to trimming and J lost 4 bases; unmatched junction nucleotides: 6. CDR3 DNA sequence: TGCGCCAGCAGCGGGACAGGACTAGCGGGAGGAGAGACCCAGTACTTC. Translating it yields CASSGTGLAGGETQYF. The whole variable domain, remainder taken from reference TRBV5-1 and TRBJ2-5, is KAGVTQTPRYLIKTRGQQVTLSCSPISGHRSVSWYQQTPGQGLQFLFEYFSETQRNKGNFPGRFSGRQFSNSRSEMNVSTLELGDSALYLCASSGTGLAGGETQYFGPGTRLLVL.